The 11 T cell receptor beta chains listed next were all sequenced from one sample in a study of blood T cell repertoires in COVID-19. Only in-frame clones appear in the TCRdb table, and some are missing; sequencing was by immunoSEQ multiplex PCR. Of under 30,000 clones in the sample, around 90% were seen once. The sequenced sample consisted of peripheral blood. The receptor source for this set is a man aged 50-59 years with active COVID-19.

This clone was seen a few times. V gene TRBV27 combines with J gene TRBJ1-5; D is ambiguous. The V and J ends lost 4 bases and 0 bases respectively, with 16 bases between them. The germline V gene encodes CDR1 MNHEY and CDR2 SMNVEV (reference sequence). The CDR3 extends over 17 amino acids. The CDR3 sequence is CASSSREDPYSNQPQHF. The CDR3, as DNA: TGTGCCAGCAGTTCCCGGGAGGATCCATATAGCAATCAGCCCCAGCATTTT.

The chain recombines TRBV18 with TRBJ1-3; D ambiguous. The V end lost 3 bases, the J end lost 5 bases, and 11 bases lay between the germline ends. CDR1 and CDR2 from the germline V gene are KGHSH and LQKENI. CDR3 length: 14 residues. CDR3 loop: CASSPSQARNTIYF. CDR3 nucleotides: TGTGCCAGCTCACCTTCTCAAGCCAGAAACACCATATATTTT.

This rearrangement joins TRBV6-6 to TRBJ1-4, with 8 bases identical to TRBD1. The trim removed 7 bases at V and 4 bases at J, leaving 5 bases unmatched. Per the germline V gene, CDR1 is MNHNY and CDR2 is SVGAGI (reference sequence). The CDR3 has 14 amino acids. The CDR3 protein is CASTLDRVNEKLFF. The CDR3 nucleotides are TGTGCCAGCACCTTGGACAGGGTTAATGAAAAACTGTTTTTT.

The V call is TRBV10-3, the J call TRBJ2-1, with D perhaps matching TRBD1 (5 bases). V was clipped by 4 bases and J by 0 bases, with 7 bases between them. Germline loops: CDR1 ENHRY, CDR2 SYGVKD. The CDR3 covers 14 residues. CDR3 sequence reads: CAISADSSYNEQFF. The DNA of the CDR3 is TGTGCCATCAGTGCAGACAGCTCCTACAATGAGCAGTTCTTC.

This clone has only one observation. The V gene is TRBV29-1, the J gene TRBJ2-2, with 7 bases aligning to TRBD1. The germline V gene encodes CDR1 SQVTM and CDR2 ANQGSEA. The CDR3 is 14 residues long. The J segment lost 7 bases and the V segment lost 6 bases, leaving 11 bases of the junction unmatched. This CDR3 reads CSVDDRQGVGELFF. The CDR3 coding sequence is TGCAGCGTCGATGATAGACAGGGAGTCGGGGAGCTGTTTTTT.

The chain has TRBV5-1 and TRBJ2-6; TRBD2 is a possible D gene (6 bases). The CDR3 runs to 14 residues. V lost 7 bases, J lost 0 bases, and 8 bases lay in between. Germline V gene lookup returns CDR1 SGHRS and CDR2 YFSETQ. CDR3 coding DNA: TGCGCCAGCGGAGGGGTCTCTGGGGCCAACGTCCTGACTTTC. Its protein is CASGGVSGANVLTF.

This clone was observed once. CDR3 in DNA: TGTGCCAGCAGAATAGACAGGGCGACTGAAGCTTTCTTT. Translated: CASRIDRATEAFF. The chain links TRBV5-4 to TRBJ1-1, with TRBD1 matching over 7 bases. The length of the CDR3 is 13 residues. V lost 5 bases and J lost 5; bases outside the gene matches: 6. Germline CDR1 and CDR2: SGHNT and YYREEE (reference sequence).

This chain links TRBV2 with TRBJ1-1; D gene unclear. Germline loops: CDR1 SNHLY, CDR2 FYNNEI. Trimming shortened V by 7 bases and J by 1 base, and 10 bases separated the two germline ends. This CDR3 spans 13 amino acids. CDR3 amino acids: CASTVTENTEAFF. The CDR3 DNA sequence: TGTGCCAGCACTGTAACAGAGAACACTGAAGCTTTCTTT.

The V and J genes are TRBV7-9 and TRBJ1-6; D may be TRBD1 (5 bases). The V end lost 4 bases, the J end lost 0 bases, and 13 bases lay between the germline ends. CDR1 and CDR2 (germline): SEHNR, FQNEAQ (reference sequence). The CDR3 is 17 residues long. The CDR3 sequence: CASSSDSPSSYNSPLHF. CDR3 sequence (DNA): TGTGCCAGCAGCTCCGACAGCCCGAGCTCCTATAATTCACCCCTCCACTTT.

The chain recombines TRBV19 with TRBJ1-5; TRBD1 might be the D (5 bases). Germline CDR1 reads LNHDA; CDR2 reads SQIVND (reference sequence). The CDR3 has 14 residues. The germline V and J ends were trimmed by 7 bases and 3 bases, with 13 bases remaining between them. DNA of the CDR3: TGTGCCAGTAATCTCGGCAGGGCCAATCAGCCCCAGCATTTT. It yields the protein CASNLGRANQPQHF.

The V call is TRBV10-2, the J call TRBJ2-7, with D hard to call. CDR1 and CDR2 from the germline V gene are WSHSY and SAAADI. This CDR3 has 15 amino acids. V lost 0 bases and J 2 bases, leaving 11 bases between the germline ends. The CDR3, as DNA: TGCGCCAGCAGTGAGTCGTTACTTTTGCCCTACGAGCAGTACTTC. Protein product: CASSESLLLPYEQYF.